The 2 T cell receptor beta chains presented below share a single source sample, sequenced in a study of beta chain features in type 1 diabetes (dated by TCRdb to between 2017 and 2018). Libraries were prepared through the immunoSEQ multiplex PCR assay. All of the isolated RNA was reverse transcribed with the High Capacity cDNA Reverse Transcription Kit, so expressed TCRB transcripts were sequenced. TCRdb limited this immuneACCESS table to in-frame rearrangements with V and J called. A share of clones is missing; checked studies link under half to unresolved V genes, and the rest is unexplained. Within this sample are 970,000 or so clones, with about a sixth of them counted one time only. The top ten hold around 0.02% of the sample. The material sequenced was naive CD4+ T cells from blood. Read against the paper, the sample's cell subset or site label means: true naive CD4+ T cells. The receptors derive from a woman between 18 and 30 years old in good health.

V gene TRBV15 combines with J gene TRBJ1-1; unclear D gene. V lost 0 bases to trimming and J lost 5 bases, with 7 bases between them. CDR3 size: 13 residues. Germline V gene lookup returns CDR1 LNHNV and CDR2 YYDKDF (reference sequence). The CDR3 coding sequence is TGTGCCACCAGCAGAGATTGGGAAACTGAAGCTTTCTTT. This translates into CATSRDWETEAFF.

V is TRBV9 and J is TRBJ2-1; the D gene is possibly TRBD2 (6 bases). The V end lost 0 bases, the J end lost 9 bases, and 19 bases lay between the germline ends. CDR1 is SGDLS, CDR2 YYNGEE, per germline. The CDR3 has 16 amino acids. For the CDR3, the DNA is TGTGCCAGCAGCGTAGGGGTAGCGGATGTGTTGGGTGAGCAGTTCTTC. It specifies CASSVGVADVLGEQFF.